These 5 T cell receptor beta chains were all obtained from the same sample, sequenced in a study of T cells in Graves' hyperthyroidism and ophthalmopathy. The CDR3 regions of TCR beta were amplified from RNA transcripts. HTBI primers were used for first-round RT-PCR of the TCR CDR3. One entry per CDR3 protein, called by TCRdb with MiXCR from the multiplex PCR reads. This table holds fewer than 450,000 distinct CDR3 sequences, 11% to 15% found once. The sample comprised blood. Source of these receptors: a man between 50 and 59 years old with Graves' ophthalmopathy.

This clonotype was seen more than once but under ten times. The junction does not match germline at one end; this may be a read error. The chain carries TRBV7-7 and TRBJ2-5, with D hard to call. This CDR3 contains 14 residues. Germline assignment: CDR1 SSHAT and CDR2 FNYEAQ (reference sequence). This CDR3 reads CASSFSTAQETQYF. The CDR3 DNA reads TGTGCTAGCAGCTTCTCTACAGCACAAGAGACCCAGTACTTC.

This clonotype turned up a few times. V and J are TRBV7-9 and TRBJ1-3; D possibly corresponds to TRBD1 (6 bases). The CDR3 spans 15 residues. Trimming took off 7 bases at V and 2 bases at J, with 15 bases between the two ends. Germline V gene sequence: CDR1 SEHNR, CDR2 FQNEAQ (reference sequence). The CDR3 DNA is TGTGCCAGCAACACAGGGTCCCATGCTGGAAACACCATATATTTT. Translating it yields CASNTGSHAGNTIYF. Full variable domain (missing parts from reference TRBV7-9 and TRBJ1-3): DTGVSQNPRHKITKRGQNVTFRCDPISEHNRLYWYRQTLGQGPEFLTYFQNEAQLEKSRLLSDRFSAERPKGSFSTLEIQRTEQGDSAMYLCASNTGSHAGNTIYFGEGSWLTVV.

At least ten counts were recorded for this clonotype. V gene TRBV20-1 combines with J gene TRBJ2-1, with D hard to call. The CDR3 runs to 14 residues. V was pared by 6 bases and J by 8 bases, with 20 bases between. Germline V CDR1 and CDR2: DFQATT, SNEGSKA (reference sequence). The CDR3 nucleotides are TGCAGTGCCAGGACCCGACCTACATTCTATGAGCAGTTCTTC. Translated, it gives CSARTRPTFYEQFF.

This clonotype was counted a few times. The gene calls are TRBV6-2 or TRBV6-3 and TRBJ2-2; 9 nucleotides align to TRBD1. The CDR3 has 17 residues. Losses at the gene ends were 6 bases for V and 0 bases for J; bases not matched to a gene: 8. Germline V lookup: CDR1 MNHEY, CDR2 SVGEGT. CDR3 DNA: TGTGCCAGCAGCCCCGGGACAGGGAAGGCGAACACCGGGGAGCTGTTTTTT. This codes for CASSPGTGKANTGELFF.

The sample holds many counts of this clonotype. This chain uses TRBV9 with TRBJ2-7; maybe TRBD1 (5 bases). CDR1 is SGDLS and CDR2 is YYNGEE in the germline V gene. Deletions cut 7 bases from V and 3 bases from J, with 11 bases between. CDR3 length: 12 amino acids. For the CDR3, the DNA is TGTGCCAGCGGCCAGGGTGACTACGAGCAGTACTTC. It codes for CASGQGDYEQYF.